This TCR beta chain was recovered during a study of blood T cell repertoires in COVID-19. Study as a whole: Acute and convalescent COVID-19 specimens originated in the United States, Italy and Spain. Sources were T cells, B-cell-depleted T cells, or PBMCs; the material itself was cDNA or gDNA.

Recruits, aged about 18 to 100 years, lived in 24 US areas. The CDR3 contains 15 residues. Looked up from germline, CDR1 is SGHNT and CDR2 is YYREEE (reference sequence). V lost 2 bases, J lost 1 base, and 1 base stayed unmatched. As handled by the study authors: Quantification of nucleated cells was approximated via reference gene primer amplification. Only in-frame clones appear in the TCRdb table, and some are missing; sequencing was by immunoSEQ multiplex PCR. V, J and clone size are taken as reported in that table, and D and trimming were inferred from the DNA itself. There are under 450,000 clones in the sample; 91% occur only once, and about 0.78% lies in the top ten.

Sequenced: PBMCs or T cells enriched from blood (not recorded which). This TCR was recovered from a woman aged 35 to 49 who had been exposed to COVID-19. The chain combines TRBV5-4 with TRBJ2-5, with 11 bases that match TRBD2. CDR3 protein: CASSFSGRAQETQYF. The CDR3 DNA reads TGTGCCAGCAGCTTTAGCGGGAGGGCCCAAGAGACCCAGTACTTC.